The next 27 T cell receptor beta chains were all read from a single sample in a study of blood T cell repertoires in COVID-19. Clones were sequenced by immunoSEQ multiplex PCR, and TCRdb holds only the in-frame ones, with some missing. The sample gives fewer than 400,000 clones, under 90% of which show up once; about 4.1% is in the top ten. The material sequenced was PBMCs or T cells enriched from blood (not recorded which). These receptor sequences come from a man aged 25-45 years who had recovered from COVID-19.

In this sample, this clone turned up once. The chain links TRBV4-2 to TRBJ1-5; the D gene is possibly TRBD1 (6 bases). Germline CDR1 reads LGHNA; CDR2 reads YNFKEQ. CDR3 length: 13 amino acids. Trimming removed 3 bases at V and 5 bases at J, with 8 bases between. The CDR3 nucleotides are TGTGCCAGCAGCCACCAGGGGTATCAGCCCCAGCATTTT. Its translation is CASSHQGYQPQHF.

The rearrangement uses TRBV19 and TRBJ1-2, with TRBD1 matching over 7 bases. Germline V lookup: CDR1 LNHDA, CDR2 SQIVND (reference sequence). V was clipped by 4 bases and J by 4 bases; unmatched bases: 12. The CDR3 contains 16 residues. The CDR3 protein is CASSTGGRGAAYGYTF. CDR3 bases: TGTGCCAGTAGTACCGGCGGCAGGGGGGCTGCCTATGGCTACACCTTC.

V and J are TRBV5-1 and TRBJ1-2; 9 positions agree with TRBD1. This CDR3 contains 14 residues. Germline V gene data show CDR1 as SGHRS and CDR2 as YFSETQ. V lost 0 bases, J lost 7 bases, and 4 bases stayed unmatched. CDR3 sequence reads: CASSLAPGQGGYTF. Here the CDR3 DNA reads TGCGCCAGCAGCTTGGCCCCGGGACAGGGTGGCTACACCTTC.

The V and J genes are TRBV18 and TRBJ2-3; unclear D gene. The V and J ends lost 3 bases and 2 bases respectively, with 9 bases between them. The CDR3 spans 14 residues. Germline V gives CDR1 KGHSH, CDR2 LQKENI. The CDR3 region is CASSPGTNTDTQYF. The DNA of the CDR3 is TGTGCCAGCTCACCGGGCACGAACACAGATACGCAGTATTTT.

This clone appeared a single time. The genes are TRBV6-5 and TRBJ1-2, with D tentatively TRBD1 (5 bases). The CDR3 sequence is 14 residues long. Germline V gives CDR1 MNHEY, CDR2 SVGAGI. Trimming cost V 2 bases and J 4 bases, with 11 bases left between them. CDR3 in DNA: TGTGCCAGCAGTTACGGCCAGGGCGGCTATGGCTACACCTTC. Translated, it gives CASSYGQGGYGYTF.

This chain connects TRBV5-1 to TRBJ2-7; D is perhaps TRBD1 (6 bases). V dropped 0 bases and J dropped 2 bases, with 12 bases sitting between them. This CDR3 spans 15 amino acids. In germline, CDR1 is SGHRS, CDR2 YFSETQ. Here the CDR3 reads CASSLELHRAYEQYF. For the CDR3, the DNA is TGCGCCAGCAGCTTGGAGCTGCACAGGGCCTACGAGCAGTACTTC.

The chain is built from TRBV27 and TRBJ2-7; 8 positions agree with TRBD1. CDR1 is MNHEY, CDR2 SMNVEV, per germline (reference sequence). There are 15 residues in the CDR3. The J segment lost 3 bases and the V segment lost 5 bases, leaving 9 bases of the junction unmatched. The DNA for the CDR3 is TGTGCCAGCAGTCCCTGGACAGGGTCTAGCTACGAGCAGTACTTC. Amino acid sequence: CASSPWTGSSYEQYF.

The chain couples TRBV11-2 to TRBJ2-5; the match to TRBD2 covers 10 bases. V lost 3 bases, J lost 5 bases, and 0 bases stayed unmatched. The CDR3 has 13 residues. CDR1 and CDR2 from the germline V gene are SGHAT and FQNNGV. The CDR3 spells CASSFSGRETQYF. The CDR3 DNA is TGTGCCAGCAGCTTTAGCGGGAGGGAGACCCAGTACTTC.

The chain is built from TRBV11-3 and TRBJ1-4; maybe TRBD1 (6 bases). There are 16 residues in the CDR3. V was shortened by 3 bases and J by 0 bases, with 11 bases between the two germline ends. Germline CDR1 and CDR2: SGHNT and YENEEA. The CDR3 DNA sequence: TGTGCCAGCAGCTTGGGGGCGGCGGCAACTAATGAAAAACTGTTTTTT. It yields the protein CASSLGAAATNEKLFF. Based on the CDR3 plus reference TRBV11-3 and TRBJ1-4, the full variable domain is EAGVVQSPRYKIIEKKQPVAFWCNPISGHNTLYWYLQNLGQGPELLIRYENEEAVDDSQLPKDRFSAERLKGVDSTLKIQPAELGDSAVYLCASSLGAAATNEKLFFGSGTQLSVL.

This rearrangement joins TRBV28 to TRBJ2-1; TRBD2 might be the D (6 bases). Germline V gene lookup returns CDR1 MDHEN and CDR2 SYDVKM. There are 14 residues in the CDR3. V lost 6 bases and J lost 4, with 13 bases in between. This chain's CDR3 is CASRPPGTYNEQFF. CDR3 sequence (DNA): TGTGCCAGCAGACCCCCAGGGACTTACAATGAGCAGTTCTTC.

This chain connects TRBV24-1 to TRBJ2-2, with D maybe TRBD1 (5 bases). The CDR3 totals 13 residues. Between the trimmed V and J ends, which lost 7 bases and 1 base, there was a span of 6 bases. The germline V gene encodes CDR1 KGHDR and CDR2 SFDVKD. The DNA of the CDR3 is TGTGCCACCAGGACAGAGAACACCGGGGAGCTGTTTTTT. Residues: CATRTENTGELFF.

This chain connects TRBV6-5 to TRBJ2-7, with D perhaps matching TRBD2 (5 bases). The CDR3 contains 14 residues. Trimming took 0 bases from V and 5 from J, leaving 11 bases between them. The germline CDR1 and CDR2 sequences are MNHEY and SVGAGI. This CDR3 reads CASSYSASPHEQYF. The CDR3 DNA sequence: TGTGCCAGCAGTTACTCGGCTAGCCCCCACGAGCAGTACTTC.

V gene TRBV10-2 combines with J gene TRBJ2-7, with D possibly TRBD1 on 6 matching bases. This CDR3 spans 16 amino acids. The germline gives CDR1 WSHSY, CDR2 SAAADI. Trimming left V 0 bases short and J 2 bases short, with 14 bases between. The CDR3 DNA is TGCGCCAGCAGTGAGTCTCAGGGGTTCAAGGCCTACGAGCAGTACTTC. It yields the protein CASSESQGFKAYEQYF.

J is TRBJ1-1 and V is TRBV24-1; 8 nucleotides agree with TRBD1. Germline V gene data show CDR1 as KGHDR and CDR2 as SFDVKD. The CDR3 extends over 14 amino acids. V was pared by 7 bases and J by 7 bases, with 10 bases of the junction left unmatched. In DNA form, the CDR3 reads TGTGCCACCAGGACCGACGGGACAGGAAATGAAGCTTTCTTT. Encoded protein: CATRTDGTGNEAFF.

The V gene is TRBV5-1, the J gene TRBJ1-4, with D possibly being TRBD1 (5 bases). Deletions cut 5 bases from V and 2 bases from J, with 16 bases between. This CDR3 spans 16 amino acids. CDR1 SGHRS and CDR2 YFSETQ come from the germline V gene. The CDR3 region has the DNA TGCGCCAGCAGGCCTGGCGGCAAGGGGACTAATGAAAAACTGTTTTTT. Translation gives CASRPGGKGTNEKLFF.

V is TRBV7-9 and J is TRBJ1-1; D unresolved. The V end was cut by 3 bases, the J end by 5 bases, with 7 bases between. The CDR3 length is 12 residues. Germline CDR1 SEHNR, CDR2 FQNEAQ (reference sequence). CDR3 in amino acids: CASSFPETEAFF. CDR3 nucleotide sequence: TGTGCCAGCAGCTTCCCGGAGACTGAAGCTTTCTTT. The full variable domain, with the rest looked up from reference TRBV7-9 and TRBJ1-1, is DTGVSQNPRHKITKRGQNVTFRCDPISEHNRLYWYRQTLGQGPEFLTYFQNEAQLEKSRLLSDRFSAERPKGSFSTLEIQRTEQGDSAMYLCASSFPETEAFFGQGTRLTVV.

The chain combines TRBV19 with TRBJ2-7; 10 bases match TRBD1. The CDR3 is made up of 17 amino acids. Germline V lookup: CDR1 LNHDA, CDR2 SQIVND (reference sequence). V lost 5 bases, J lost 4 bases, and 14 bases stayed unmatched. The CDR3 region is CASSAIVSDRGIYEQYF. The DNA of the CDR3 is TGTGCCAGTAGTGCCATAGTCTCGGACAGGGGGATATACGAGCAGTACTTC. Full variable domain (remainder filled in from reference TRBV19 and TRBJ2-7): DGGITQSPKYLFRKEGQNVTLSCEQNLNHDAMYWYRQDPGQGLRLIYYSQIVNDFQKGDIAEGYSVSREKKESFPLTVTSAQKNPTAFYLCASSAIVSDRGIYEQYFGPGTRLTVT.

CDR3 residues: CASSTQTGGTGELFF. The CDR3 DNA reads as TGTGCCAGTAGTACCCAAACAGGGGGCACCGGGGAGCTGTTTTTT. V usage is TRBV19 and J usage is TRBJ2-2; 8 nucleotides line up with TRBD1. From germline, CDR1 is LNHDA and CDR2 SQIVND (reference sequence). The CDR3 has 15 amino acids. The trim removed 4 bases at V and 4 bases at J, leaving 5 bases unmatched. The full variable domain, completed using reference TRBV19 and TRBJ2-2, is DGGITQSPKYLFRKEGQNVTLSCEQNLNHDAMYWYRQDPGQGLRLIYYSQIVNDFQKGDIAEGYSVSREKKESFPLTVTSAQKNPTAFYLCASSTQTGGTGELFFGEGSRLTVL.

In this sample, this clone turned up a few times. The chain links TRBV28 to TRBJ1-6, with 8 bases aligning to TRBD1. CDR1 and CDR2 (germline): MDHEN, SYDVKM. The V gene end was trimmed by 5 bases and the J gene end by 11 bases; junction bases not matched to a gene: 8. This CDR3 is built from 14 residues. The CDR3 reads CASSPGQGSTPLHF. Written as DNA, the CDR3 is TGTGCCAGCAGTCCCGGACAGGGATCAACACCCCTCCACTTT.

There are a few counts of this clone. The V call is TRBV5-1, the J call TRBJ2-7; D is perhaps TRBD2 (6 bases). Germline V gives CDR1 SGHRS, CDR2 YFSETQ. Between the trimmed V and J ends, which lost 0 bases and 1 base, there was a span of 20 bases. The CDR3 contains 18 residues. The CDR3 DNA is TGCGCCAGCAGCTTGGCCCGGGGACTCACGAAGGGGTCCTACGAGCAGTACTTC. It codes for CASSLARGLTKGSYEQYF.

The J gene is TRBJ2-7, the V gene TRBV11-3, with a possible D match to TRBD2 (5 bases). The germline gives CDR1 SGHNT, CDR2 YENEEA. The CDR3 has 15 residues. Trimming took off 0 bases at V and 4 bases at J, with 13 bases between the two ends. CDR3 protein: CASSLDRDSAYEQYF. CDR3 sequence (DNA): TGTGCCAGCAGCTTAGATCGGGATTCAGCTTACGAGCAGTACTTC.

This clone was detected a few times. The chain employs TRBV19 and TRBJ1-5, with D possibly TRBD1 on 6 matching bases. From germline, CDR1 is LNHDA and CDR2 SQIVND (reference sequence). The CDR3 has 17 amino acids. V dropped 7 bases and J dropped 3 bases, with 22 bases sitting between them. CDR3 protein: CASTPEGGQFNNQPQHF. CDR3 sequence (DNA): TGTGCCAGTACCCCAGAGGGGGGGCAGTTTAACAATCAGCCCCAGCATTTT. The full variable domain, its missing parts supplied by reference TRBV19 and TRBJ1-5, is DGGITQSPKYLFRKEGQNVTLSCEQNLNHDAMYWYRQDPGQGLRLIYYSQIVNDFQKGDIAEGYSVSREKKESFPLTVTSAQKNPTAFYLCASTPEGGQFNNQPQHFGDGTRLSIL.

The chain recombines TRBV4-1 with TRBJ2-2; D remains ambiguous. The V gene's germline CDR1 is MGHRA and CDR2 YSYEKL. The CDR3 contains 12 residues. Trimming took off 4 bases at V and 5 bases at J, with 5 bases between the two ends. CDR3 nucleotides: TGCGCCAGCAGCCCAGCGACCGGGGAGCTGTTTTTT. Protein sequence: CASSPATGELFF.

The V call is TRBV9, the J call TRBJ2-5, with D maybe TRBD2 (5 bases). Trimming removed 0 bases at V and 5 bases at J, with 14 bases between. Germline CDR1 SGDLS, CDR2 YYNGEE. CDR3 length: 15 residues. Written as DNA, the CDR3 is TGTGCCAGCAGCGTAGTTAGCCGTGGCGGGGAGACCCAGTACTTC. Translating it yields CASSVVSRGGETQYF.

Written as DNA, the CDR3 is TGTGCCACCAGTGATTTCTCCTATGGCTACACCTTC. Translating gives CATSDFSYGYTF. The chain employs TRBV24-1 and TRBJ1-2; D is undetermined. Trimming shortened V by 1 base and J by 4 bases, and 3 bases separated the two germline ends. Germline CDR1 reads KGHDR; CDR2 reads SFDVKD. This CDR3 region has 12 residues.

In this sample, this clone turned up a few times. This chain joins TRBV18 and TRBJ1-1, with 9 bases that match TRBD1. The CDR3 runs to 13 residues. Trimming removed 4 bases from V and 5 bases from J; junction bases left unmatched: 2. Germline V gives CDR1 KGHSH, CDR2 LQKENI. The CDR3 sequence: CASSQTGGTEAFF. CDR3 bases: TGTGCCAGCTCACAGACAGGGGGTACTGAAGCTTTCTTT.

The CDR3 nucleotides are TGTGCCAGCAGTGTTCTAGCGGGGGCCCGCACAGATACGCAGTATTTT. Encoded protein: CASSVLAGARTDTQYF. The rearrangement uses TRBV6-4 and TRBJ2-3; 10 bases match TRBD2. This CDR3 comprises 16 residues. CDR1 is MRHNA and CDR2 is SNTAGT in the germline V gene. Trimming took 4 bases from V and 1 from J; bases not matched to a gene: 5.